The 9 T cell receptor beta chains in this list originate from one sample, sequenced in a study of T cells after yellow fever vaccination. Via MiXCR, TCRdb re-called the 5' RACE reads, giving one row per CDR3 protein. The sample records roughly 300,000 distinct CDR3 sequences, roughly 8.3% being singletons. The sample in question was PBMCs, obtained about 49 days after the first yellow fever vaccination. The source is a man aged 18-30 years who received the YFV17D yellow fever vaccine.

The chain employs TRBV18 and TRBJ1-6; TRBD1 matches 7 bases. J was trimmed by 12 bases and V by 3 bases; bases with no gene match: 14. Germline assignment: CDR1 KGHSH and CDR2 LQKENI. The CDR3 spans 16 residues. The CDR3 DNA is TGTGCCAGCTCACCTCGGCCAGGACAGGAGATCGTACCCCTCCACTTT. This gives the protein CASSPRPGQEIVPLHF.

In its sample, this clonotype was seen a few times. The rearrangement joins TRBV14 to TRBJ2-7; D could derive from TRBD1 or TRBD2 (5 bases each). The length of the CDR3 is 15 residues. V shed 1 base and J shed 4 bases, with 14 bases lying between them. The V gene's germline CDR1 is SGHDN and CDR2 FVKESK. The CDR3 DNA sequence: TGTGCCAGCAGCCAAGTATTAGCAGGGAGATACGAGCAGTACTTC. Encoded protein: CASSQVLAGRYEQYF.

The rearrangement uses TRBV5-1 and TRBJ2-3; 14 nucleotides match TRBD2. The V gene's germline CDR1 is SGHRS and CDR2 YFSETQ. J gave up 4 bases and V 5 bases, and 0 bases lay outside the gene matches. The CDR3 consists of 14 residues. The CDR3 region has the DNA TGCGCCAGCAGGGGACTAGCGGGGGCAGATACGCAGTATTTT. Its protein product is CASRGLAGADTQYF.

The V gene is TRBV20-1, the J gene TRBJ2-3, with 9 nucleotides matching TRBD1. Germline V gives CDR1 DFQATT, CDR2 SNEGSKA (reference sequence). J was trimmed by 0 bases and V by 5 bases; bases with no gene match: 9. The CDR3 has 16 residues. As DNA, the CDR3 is TGCAGTGCTCGGCCCTTAGGGACAGGGAGCACAGATACGCAGTATTTT. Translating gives CSARPLGTGSTDTQYF.

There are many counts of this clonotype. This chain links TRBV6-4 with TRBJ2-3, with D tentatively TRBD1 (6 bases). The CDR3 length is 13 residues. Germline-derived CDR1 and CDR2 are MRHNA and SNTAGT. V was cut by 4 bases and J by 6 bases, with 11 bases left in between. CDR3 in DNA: TGTGCCAGCAGTGTACAGGGTGGGGATACGCAGTATTTT. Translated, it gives CASSVQGGDTQYF.

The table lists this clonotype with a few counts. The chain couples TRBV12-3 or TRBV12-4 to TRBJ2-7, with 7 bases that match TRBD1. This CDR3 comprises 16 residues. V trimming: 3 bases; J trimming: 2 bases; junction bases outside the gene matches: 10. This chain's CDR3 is CASSLGNNRGAYEQYF. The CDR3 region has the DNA TGTGCCAGCAGTTTGGGAAACAACAGGGGAGCCTACGAGCAGTACTTC.

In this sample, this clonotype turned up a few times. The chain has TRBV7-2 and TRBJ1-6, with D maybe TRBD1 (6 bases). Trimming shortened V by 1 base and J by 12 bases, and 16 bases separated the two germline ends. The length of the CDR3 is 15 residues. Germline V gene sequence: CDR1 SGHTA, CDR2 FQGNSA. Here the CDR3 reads CASSLVGRGTRPLHF. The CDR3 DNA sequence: TGTGCCAGCAGCTTAGTGGGCAGGGGTACGAGACCCCTCCACTTT.

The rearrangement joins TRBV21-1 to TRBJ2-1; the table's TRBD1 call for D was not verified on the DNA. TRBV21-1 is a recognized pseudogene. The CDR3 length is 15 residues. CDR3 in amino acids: CASIIPGPSYNEQFF. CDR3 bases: TGTGCCAGCATTATACCGGGACCCAGCTACAATGAGCAGTTCTTC.

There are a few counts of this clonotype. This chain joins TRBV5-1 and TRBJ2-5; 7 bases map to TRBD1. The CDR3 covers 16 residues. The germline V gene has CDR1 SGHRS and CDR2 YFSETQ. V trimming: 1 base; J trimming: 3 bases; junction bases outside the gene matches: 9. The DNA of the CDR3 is TGCGCCAGCAGCTTGATTTTGCGGCAGGGGGAAGAGACCCAGTACTTC. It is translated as CASSLILRQGEETQYF.